The clone carrying this T cell receptor (beta chain) appeared many times. What it binds is not known. This sample is drawn from a study of human T cells and chemical hapten exposure. On the study more broadly: The patients were mostly female; they had alopecia areata, totalis or universalis. Findings and limits, study-wide: There were significantly more large CDR3 similarity clusters among expanded TCRs than among controls.

Time point indicated: patch test 2, 6 weeks after DPC sensitization. Treatment given: therapeutic diphenylcyclopropenone sensitization with weekly scalp DPC. Blood draws preceded each patch test application. Total RNA extraction was carried out from unfractionated whole blood. TCRdb redid the calling of the RACE reads with MiXCR, one entry per CDR3 protein. The sample contains 80,000 to 100,000 distinct CDR3 sequences, approximately 8.6% of which appear only once. The CDR3 is 20 amino acids. The junction had 16 bases not matched to a gene; V was cut back by 2 bases and J by 1 base. Germline V gene lookup returns CDR1 MNHNY and CDR2 SVGAGI (reference sequence).

Sequenced material: whole blood, taken in connection with sensitization to the hapten diphenylcyclopropenone (DPC). This clonotype originated in a woman in her 40s with alopecia areata. Some clones in this sample may be carry-over from other donors' samples. The chain combines TRBV6-6 with TRBJ2-1; 8 nucleotides match TRBD1. The CDR3 coding sequence is TGTGCCAGCAGTTACAGCACCCGGGACAGGAGACGGGGGTCCTACAATGAGCAGTTCTTC. Encoded protein: CASSYSTRDRRRGSYNEQFF.